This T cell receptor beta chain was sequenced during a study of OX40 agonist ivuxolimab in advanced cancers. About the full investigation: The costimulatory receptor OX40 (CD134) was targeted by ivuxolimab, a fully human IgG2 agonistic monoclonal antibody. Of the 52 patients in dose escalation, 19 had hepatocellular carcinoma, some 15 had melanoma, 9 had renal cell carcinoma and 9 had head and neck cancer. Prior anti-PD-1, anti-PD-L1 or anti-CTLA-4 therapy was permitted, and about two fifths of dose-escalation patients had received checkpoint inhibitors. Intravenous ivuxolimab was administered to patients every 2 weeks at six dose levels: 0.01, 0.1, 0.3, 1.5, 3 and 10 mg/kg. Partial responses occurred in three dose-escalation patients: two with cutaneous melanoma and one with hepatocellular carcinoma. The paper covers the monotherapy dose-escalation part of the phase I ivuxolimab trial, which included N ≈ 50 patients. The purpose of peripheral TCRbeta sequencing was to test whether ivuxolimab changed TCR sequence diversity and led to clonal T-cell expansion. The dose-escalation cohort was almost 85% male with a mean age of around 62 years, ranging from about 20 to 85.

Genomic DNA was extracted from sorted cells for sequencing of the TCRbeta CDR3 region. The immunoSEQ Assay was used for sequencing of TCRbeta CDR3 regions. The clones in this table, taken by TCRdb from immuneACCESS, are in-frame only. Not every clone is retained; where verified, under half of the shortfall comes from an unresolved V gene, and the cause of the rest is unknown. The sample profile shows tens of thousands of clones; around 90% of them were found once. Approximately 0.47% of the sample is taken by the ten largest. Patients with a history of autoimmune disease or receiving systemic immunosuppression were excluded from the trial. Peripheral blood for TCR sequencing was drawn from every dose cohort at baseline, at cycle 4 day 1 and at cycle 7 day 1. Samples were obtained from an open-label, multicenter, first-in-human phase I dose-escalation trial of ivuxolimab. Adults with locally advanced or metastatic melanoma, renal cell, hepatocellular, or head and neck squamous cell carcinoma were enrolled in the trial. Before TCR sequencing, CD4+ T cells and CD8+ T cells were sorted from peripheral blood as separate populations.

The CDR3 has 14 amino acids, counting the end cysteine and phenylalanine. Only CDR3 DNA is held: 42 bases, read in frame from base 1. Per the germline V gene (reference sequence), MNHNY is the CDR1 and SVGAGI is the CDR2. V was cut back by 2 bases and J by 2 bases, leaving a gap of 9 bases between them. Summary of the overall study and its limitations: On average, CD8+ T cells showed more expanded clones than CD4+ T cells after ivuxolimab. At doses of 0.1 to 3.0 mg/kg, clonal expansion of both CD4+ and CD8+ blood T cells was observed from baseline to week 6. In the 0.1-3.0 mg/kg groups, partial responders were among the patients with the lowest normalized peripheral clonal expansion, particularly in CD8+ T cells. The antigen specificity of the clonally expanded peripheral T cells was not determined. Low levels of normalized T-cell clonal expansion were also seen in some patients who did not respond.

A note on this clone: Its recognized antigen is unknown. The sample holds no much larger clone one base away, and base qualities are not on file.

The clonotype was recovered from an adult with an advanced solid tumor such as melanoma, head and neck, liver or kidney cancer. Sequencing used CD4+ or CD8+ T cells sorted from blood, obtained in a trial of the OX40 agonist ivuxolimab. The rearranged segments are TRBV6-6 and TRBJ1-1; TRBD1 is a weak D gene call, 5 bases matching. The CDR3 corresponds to CASSYGASNTEAFF. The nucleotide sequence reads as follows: TGTGCCAGCAGTTACGGGGCCAGTAACACTGAAGCTTTCTTT.